The 3 T cell receptor beta chains given below trace back to one sample, sequenced in a study of identical twins. One entry per CDR3 protein, called by TCRdb with MiXCR from the 5' RACE reads. The sample contains about 470,000 distinct CDR3 sequences, less than 25% of which appear only once. The sample was also linked to a second study, of T cells expressing NK-cell markers.

The sequenced sample consisted of CD4+ T cells sorted from blood. Every receptor here comes from a woman aged 18-35 years in good health.

J is TRBJ2-7 and V is TRBV5-1; D call uncertain. The CDR3 is 14 residues long. Germline V gene lookup returns CDR1 SGHRS and CDR2 YFSETQ. Trimming shortened V by 0 bases and J by 2 bases, and 9 bases separated the two germline ends. As DNA, the CDR3 is TGCGCCAGCAGCTTGGCGTCCATCGCCTACGAGCAGTACTTC. Translated: CASSLASIAYEQYF.

V and J are TRBV12-5 and TRBJ2-7, with 10 bases matching TRBD1. This CDR3 spans 15 amino acids. Looked up from germline, CDR1 is LGHNT and CDR2 is FRNRAP. V lost 6 bases to trimming and J lost 0 bases; unmatched junction nucleotides: 5. The CDR3 is CASGPGQGISYEQYF. In DNA, the CDR3 is TGTGCTAGTGGACCGGGACAGGGGATCTCCTACGAGCAGTACTTC.

The CDR3 here is CSASGGTDTQYF. The CDR3 DNA reads as TGCAGTGCTTCCGGGGGAACAGATACGCAGTATTTT. V gene TRBV20-1 combines with J gene TRBJ2-3; D is perhaps TRBD2 (6 bases). V lost 5 bases, J lost 3 bases, and 9 bases lay in between. The CDR3 length is 12 residues. The V gene's germline CDR1 is DFQATT and CDR2 SNEGSKA (reference sequence).